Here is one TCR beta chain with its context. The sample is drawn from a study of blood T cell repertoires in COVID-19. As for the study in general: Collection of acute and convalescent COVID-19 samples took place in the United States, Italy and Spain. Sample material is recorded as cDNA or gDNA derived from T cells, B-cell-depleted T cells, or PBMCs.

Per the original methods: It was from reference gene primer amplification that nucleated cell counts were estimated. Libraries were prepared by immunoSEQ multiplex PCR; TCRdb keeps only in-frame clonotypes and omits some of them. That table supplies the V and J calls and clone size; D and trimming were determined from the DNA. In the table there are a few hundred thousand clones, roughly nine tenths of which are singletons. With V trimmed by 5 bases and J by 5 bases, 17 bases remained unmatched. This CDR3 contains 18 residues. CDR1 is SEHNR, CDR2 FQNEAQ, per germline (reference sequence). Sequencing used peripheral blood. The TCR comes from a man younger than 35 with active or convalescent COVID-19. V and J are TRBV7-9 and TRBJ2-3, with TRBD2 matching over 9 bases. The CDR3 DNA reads TGTGCCAGCAGCCCAGGGCATTTTAGCGGGAGAGTTCGAGATACGCAGTATTTT. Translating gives CASSPGHFSGRVRDTQYF.